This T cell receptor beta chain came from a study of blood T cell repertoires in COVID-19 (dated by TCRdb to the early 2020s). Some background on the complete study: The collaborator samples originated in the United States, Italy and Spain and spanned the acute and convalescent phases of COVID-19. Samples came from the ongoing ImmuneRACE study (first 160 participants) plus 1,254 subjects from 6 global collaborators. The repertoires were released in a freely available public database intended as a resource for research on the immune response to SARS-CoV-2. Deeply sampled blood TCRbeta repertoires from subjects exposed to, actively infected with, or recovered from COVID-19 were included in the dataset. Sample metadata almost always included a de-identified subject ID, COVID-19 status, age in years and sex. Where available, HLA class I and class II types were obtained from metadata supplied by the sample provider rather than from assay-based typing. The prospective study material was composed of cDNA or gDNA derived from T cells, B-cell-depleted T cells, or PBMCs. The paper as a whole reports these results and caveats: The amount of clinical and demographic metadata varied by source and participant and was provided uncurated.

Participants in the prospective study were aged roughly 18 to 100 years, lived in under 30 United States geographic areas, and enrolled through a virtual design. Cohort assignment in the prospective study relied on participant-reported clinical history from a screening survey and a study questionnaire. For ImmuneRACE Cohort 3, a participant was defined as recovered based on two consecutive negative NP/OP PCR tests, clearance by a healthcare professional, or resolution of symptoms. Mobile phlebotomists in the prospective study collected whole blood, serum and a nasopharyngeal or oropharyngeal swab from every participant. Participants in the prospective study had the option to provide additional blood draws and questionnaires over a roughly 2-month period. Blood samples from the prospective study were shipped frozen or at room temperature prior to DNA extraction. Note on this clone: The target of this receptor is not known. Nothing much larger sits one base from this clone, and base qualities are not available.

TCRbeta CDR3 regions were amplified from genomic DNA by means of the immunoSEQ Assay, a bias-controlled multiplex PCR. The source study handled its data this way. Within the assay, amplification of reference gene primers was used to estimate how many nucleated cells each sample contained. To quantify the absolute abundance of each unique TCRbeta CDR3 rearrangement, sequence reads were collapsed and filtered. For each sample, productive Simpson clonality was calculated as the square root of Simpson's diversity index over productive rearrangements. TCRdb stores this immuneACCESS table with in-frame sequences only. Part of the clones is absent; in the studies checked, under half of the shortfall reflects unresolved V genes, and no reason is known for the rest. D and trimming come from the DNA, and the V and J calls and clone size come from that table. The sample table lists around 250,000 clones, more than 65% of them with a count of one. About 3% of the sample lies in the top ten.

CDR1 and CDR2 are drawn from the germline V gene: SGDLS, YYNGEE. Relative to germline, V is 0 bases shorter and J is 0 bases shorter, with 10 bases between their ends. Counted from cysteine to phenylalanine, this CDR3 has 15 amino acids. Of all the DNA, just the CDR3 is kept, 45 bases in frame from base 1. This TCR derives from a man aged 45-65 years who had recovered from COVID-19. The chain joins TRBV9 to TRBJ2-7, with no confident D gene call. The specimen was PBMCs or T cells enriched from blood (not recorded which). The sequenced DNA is TGTGCCAGCAGCGTAGCGGTGGAGAGCTCCTACGAGCAGTACTTC. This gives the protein CASSVAVESSYEQYF.